The present T cell receptor beta chain was sequenced within a study of blood T cell repertoires in COVID-19. Overall study: Both acute and convalescent COVID-19 samples were obtained from the United States, Italy and Spain. T cells, B-cell-depleted T cells, or PBMCs provided the cDNA or gDNA that served as material.

The CDR3 sequence is 17 residues long. Trimming at V came to 4 bases and at J to 1 base, leaving 7 bases not matched to a gene. The germline V gene has CDR1 SGHDN and CDR2 FVKESK. Per the original data handling: Reference gene primer amplification gave estimated nucleated cell counts. Generated by immunoSEQ multiplex PCR, the TCRdb table keeps only in-frame clones and is missing some. V and J calls and clone size follow that table, whereas D and trimming were derived from the DNA. The data contain about 120,000 clones, 75% to 90% of them seen just once; the ten biggest clones take up 28%. This chain uses TRBV14 with TRBJ2-1, with TRBD2 matching 10 bases. This receptor was obtained from a man between 65 and 79 years old with active or convalescent COVID-19. The sequenced sample consisted of peripheral blood. Here the CDR3 DNA reads TGTGCCAGCAGCCCTGGGGTAGCGGGGGGATCCTACAATGAGCAGTTCTTC. Protein: CASSPGVAGGSYNEQFF.